This passage covers 29 T cell receptor beta chains from one sample sequenced in a study of T-cell reconstitution after alpha-beta-depleted transplantation in children. For TCRbeta, the library was prepared with unique molecular identifiers. TCRdb re-called the PCR reads with MiXCR, one entry per CDR3 protein. The sample lists 70,000 or so distinct CDR3 sequences, roughly a tenth occurring once. Here the sequenced sample was PBMCs, taken before TCRalphabeta/CD19-depleted stem cell transplant. These receptors were obtained from a boy aged 5 to 17 with acute myeloid leukemia, due to receive a stem cell transplant.

This clonotype was seen at least ten times. The CDR3 coding sequence is TGTGCCAGCAGCTACTGGGGGGGGCAATTGAACACTGAAGCTTTCTTT. Its translation: CASSYWGGQLNTEAFF. The J gene is TRBJ1-1, the V gene TRBV5-5; D possibly corresponds to TRBD1 (6 bases). Trimming took 3 bases from V and 0 from J, leaving 15 bases between them. This CDR3 is built from 16 residues. From germline, CDR1 is SGHKS and CDR2 YYEKEE (reference sequence).

The V call is TRBV7-6, the J call TRBJ1-1; D is possibly TRBD1 (6 bases). The germline V gene encodes CDR1 SGHVS and CDR2 FNYEAQ. This CDR3 region has 16 residues. The V end lost 5 bases, the J end lost 0 bases, and 16 bases lay between the germline ends. As DNA, the CDR3 is TGTGCCAGCAGCCAGGGCCCAACAGGGCTGAACACTGAAGCTTTCTTT. The encoded protein is CASSQGPTGLNTEAFF.

This clonotype was seen many times. J is TRBJ1-6 and V is TRBV6-1; 8 bases line up with TRBD1. Germline trimming cut 3 bases from V and 6 bases from J; bases unmatched to any gene: 7. Per the germline V gene, CDR1 is MNHNS and CDR2 is SASEGT. This CDR3 spans 16 amino acids. CDR3 nucleotides: TGTGCCAGCAGTGACCCCGGACAGGGCCTTAATTCACCCCTCCACTTT. It is translated as CASSDPGQGLNSPLHF.

This clonotype was found many times. The V gene is TRBV6-5, the J gene TRBJ1-1; 8 positions agree with TRBD1. CDR3 size: 17 residues. Germline loops: CDR1 MNHEY, CDR2 SVGAGI. V lost 2 bases to trimming and J lost 5 bases; unmatched junction nucleotides: 13. CDR3 bases: TGTGCCAGCAGTTACCACTCGGGGAGGACAGGGCGAACTGAAGCTTTCTTT. Translation gives CASSYHSGRTGRTEAFF.

This clonotype was seen repeatedly, ten times or more. The chain couples TRBV29-1 to TRBJ2-7; D perhaps matches TRBD1 (6 bases). The germline gives CDR1 SQVTM, CDR2 ANQGSEA. This CDR3 has 12 amino acids. V gave up 6 bases and J gave up 4 bases, with 13 bases separating them. This CDR3 is CSVRDIRYEQYF. The CDR3 DNA reads as TGCAGCGTCCGGGACATTCGTTACGAGCAGTACTTC.

This clonotype turned up a few times. The chain combines TRBV20-1 with TRBJ1-5; no definite D call. The V end was cut by 6 bases, the J end by 1 base, with 25 bases between. The CDR3 loop spans 18 amino acids. The V gene's germline CDR1 is DFQATT and CDR2 SNEGSKA (reference sequence). The CDR3, as DNA: TGCAGTGCCCGCGGGCCTTATCCTCCGGGGAAAAGCAATCAGCCCCAGCATTTT. This translates into CSARGPYPPGKSNQPQHF.

This clonotype was seen a few times. This chain connects TRBV4-3 to TRBJ1-2; D possibly corresponds to TRBD1 (5 bases). The V and J ends lost 4 bases and 8 bases respectively, with 14 bases between them. CDR1 and CDR2 (germline): LGHNA, YSLEER. This CDR3 comprises 13 residues. CDR3 coding DNA: TGCGCCAGCAGCCCTTCAGGGACGGGGGGCTACACCTTC. This sequence encodes CASSPSGTGGYTF.

This clonotype appeared a few times. V is TRBV19 and J is TRBJ2-2, with D perhaps TRBD2 (6 bases). The CDR3 consists of 15 residues. The V end was cut by 3 bases, the J end by 6 bases, with 14 bases between. Germline V lookup: CDR1 LNHDA, CDR2 SQIVND (reference sequence). The CDR3: CASSITSINAGELFF. As DNA, the CDR3 is TGTGCCAGTAGTATTACTAGCATAAACGCCGGGGAGCTGTTTTTT. Using reference TRBV19 and TRBJ2-2 for the parts outside the CDR3, the full variable domain is DGGITQSPKYLFRKEGQNVTLSCEQNLNHDAMYWYRQDPGQGLRLIYYSQIVNDFQKGDIAEGYSVSREKKESFPLTVTSAQKNPTAFYLCASSITSINAGELFFGEGSRLTVL.

This clonotype came up many times. V and J are TRBV11-2 and TRBJ1-3; D gene ambiguous. Trimming pared 2 bases from V and 0 bases from J, leaving 11 bases between. Germline loops: CDR1 SGHAT, CDR2 FQNNGV. CDR3 length equals 16 residues. The CDR3 DNA reads as TGTGCCAGCAGCTTATCGCAATCGAGCTCTGGAAACACCATATATTTT. Amino acid sequence: CASSLSQSSSGNTIYF.

This clonotype appeared many times. The rearrangement joins TRBV5-6 to TRBJ2-7; 11 nucleotides line up with TRBD2. V lost 3 bases, J lost 12 bases, and 8 bases stayed unmatched. Germline CDR1 SGHDT, CDR2 YYEEEE. The length of the CDR3 is 13 residues. For the CDR3, the DNA is TGTGCCAGCAGCTCTTCCGGGACTAGCGGATTGTACTTC. It is translated as CASSSSGTSGLYF.

This clonotype was detected ten times or more. This chain's CDR3 is CASSFLSTDTQYF. The DNA of the CDR3 is TGTGCCAGCAGTTTTTTGTCTACAGATACGCAGTATTTT. The chain is built from TRBV27 and TRBJ2-3; D uncertain. This CDR3 is built from 13 residues. V dropped 3 bases and J dropped 3 bases, with 7 bases sitting between them. Germline V gives CDR1 MNHEY, CDR2 SMNVEV (reference sequence).

This clonotype was recorded many times. The rearrangement links TRBV28 to TRBJ2-3; 16 positions agree with TRBD2. From germline, CDR1 is MDHEN and CDR2 SYDVKM. The CDR3 extends over 18 amino acids. V gave up 6 bases and J gave up 1 base; unmatched junction bases: 7. This CDR3 is CASSLRGLAGGGTDTQYF. Written as DNA, the CDR3 is TGTGCCAGCAGCCTGCGGGGACTAGCGGGAGGGGGCACAGATACGCAGTATTTT.

This clonotype was observed many times. This sequence joins TRBV10-2 and TRBJ2-7; D ambiguous. V was shortened by 4 bases and J by 7 bases, with 14 bases between the two germline ends. The CDR3 is 13 residues long. Germline CDR1 reads WSHSY; CDR2 reads SAAADI. This CDR3 reads CASSVSGLGEQYF. CDR3 nucleotides: TGCGCCAGCAGTGTAAGTGGGCTTGGGGAGCAGTACTTC.

This clonotype was seen at least ten times. The chain couples TRBV20-1 to TRBJ2-7; 8 bases are shared with TRBD2. J lost 0 bases, V lost 7 bases, and 8 bases had no gene match. This CDR3 has 14 amino acids. Germline CDR1 and CDR2: DFQATT and SNEGSKA (reference sequence). CDR3 nucleotides: TGCAGTGTTAGCCGGGAGGGCCTCTCCTACGAGCAGTACTTC. Its protein is CSVSREGLSYEQYF.

This clonotype was counted many times. V gene TRBV20-1 combines with J gene TRBJ2-2; TRBD2 matches 8 bases. The CDR3 has 15 amino acids. Germline V gene data show CDR1 as DFQATT and CDR2 as SNEGSKA (reference sequence). J was trimmed by 1 base and V by 6 bases; bases with no gene match: 7. CDR3 nucleotides: TGCAGTGCCCCCCGGGCGGGGGGGAACACCGGGGAGCTGTTTTTT. Amino acids: CSAPRAGGNTGELFF.

This clonotype was seen ten or more times. This rearrangement joins TRBV12-3 or TRBV12-4 to TRBJ1-6; no clear D gene. V was trimmed by 1 base and J by 11 bases, leaving 12 bases between them. This CDR3 is 14 amino acids long. The CDR3 protein is CASSLVDSGAPLHF. The CDR3 coding sequence is TGTGCCAGCAGTTTAGTGGACTCCGGGGCACCCCTCCACTTT.

This clonotype was seen at least ten times. This chain connects TRBV28 to TRBJ1-5; D may be TRBD1 (5 bases). CDR1 and CDR2 from the germline V gene are MDHEN and SYDVKM. The CDR3 runs 15 residues. Trimming stripped 6 bases from V and 4 bases from J, with 16 bases between. In DNA, the CDR3 is TGTGCCAGCAGCCCCGACAGAAACTTTAATCAGCCCCAGCATTTT. This encodes CASSPDRNFNQPQHF.

The chain is built from TRBV9 and TRBJ2-3; a possible D gene is TRBD2 (5 bases). The germline V gene has CDR1 SGDLS and CDR2 YYNGEE. This CDR3 contains 17 residues. V dropped 4 bases and J dropped 0 bases, with 18 bases sitting between them. CDR3 in amino acids: CASSPMGSGTSTDTQYF. CDR3 nucleotides: TGTGCCAGCAGCCCCATGGGCAGCGGTACTAGCACAGATACGCAGTATTTT.

This clonotype was observed at least ten times. This chain connects TRBV4-1 to TRBJ2-5; 9 nucleotides align to TRBD1. The CDR3 contains 14 residues. Looked up from germline, CDR1 is MGHRA and CDR2 is YSYEKL. Trimming took 4 bases from V and 4 from J; bases not matched to a gene: 4. For the CDR3, the DNA is TGCGCCAGCAGCCTAACAGGGGGCAGAGAGACCCAGTACTTC. It encodes CASSLTGGRETQYF.

This clonotype was counted ten times or more. The chain couples TRBV10-3 to TRBJ2-3; TRBD2 matches 10 bases. The junction had 2 bases not matched to a gene; V was cut back by 8 bases and J by 0 bases. The V gene's germline CDR1 is ENHRY and CDR2 SYGVKD. CDR3 length equals 14 residues. The CDR3 DNA is TGTGCCATCGGGACTAGCGCAAGCACAGATACGCAGTATTTT. Its protein is CAIGTSASTDTQYF.

This clonotype was observed many times. The chain joins TRBV7-9 to TRBJ1-3; D not resolved. V was cut by 5 bases and J by 0 bases, with 11 bases left in between. Germline-derived CDR1 and CDR2 are SEHNR and FQNEAQ (reference sequence). This CDR3 contains 15 residues. CDR3 sequence: CASSPGSSSGNTIYF. CDR3 in DNA: TGTGCCAGCAGCCCTGGGTCGAGCTCTGGAAACACCATATATTTT.

V and J are TRBV20-1 and TRBJ2-2; tentative D call: TRBD2 (5 bases). This CDR3 region has 14 residues. Germline assignment: CDR1 DFQATT and CDR2 SNEGSKA (reference sequence). The germline V and J ends were trimmed by 2 bases and 6 bases, with 13 bases remaining between them. CDR3 sequence reads: CSARRLGASGELFF. CDR3 DNA sequence: TGCAGTGCTAGAAGGTTGGGAGCCTCCGGGGAGCTGTTTTTT.

This clonotype was seen more than once but under ten times. V gene TRBV11-3 combines with J gene TRBJ2-4; the D gene is possibly TRBD1 (6 bases). This CDR3 has 13 amino acids. Between the trimmed V and J ends, which lost 5 bases and 5 bases, there was a span of 10 bases. The germline gives CDR1 SGHNT, CDR2 YENEEA. The CDR3 region has the DNA TGTGCCAGCAGCCCCAAGGGGGAAAACATTCAGTACTTC. This encodes CASSPKGENIQYF.

In its sample, this clonotype was seen many times. The rearrangement joins TRBV12-3 or TRBV12-4 to TRBJ2-7; 7 bases are a match to TRBD2. V gave up 6 bases and J gave up 6 bases; unmatched junction bases: 11. CDR3 length: 14 residues. The CDR3 protein is CASSTLGGGLEQYF. The DNA for the CDR3 is TGTGCCAGCAGCACCTTGGGCGGGGGTCTCGAGCAGTACTTC.

This chain joins TRBV30 and TRBJ2-1; 9 nucleotides align to TRBD1. Germline CDR1 GTSNPN, CDR2 SVGIG (reference sequence). There are 14 residues in the CDR3. The trim removed 1 base at V and 6 bases at J, leaving 4 bases unmatched. The chain's CDR3 is CAWSGGTGLNEQFF. The CDR3 DNA reads as TGTGCCTGGAGTGGTGGGACAGGGCTCAATGAGCAGTTCTTC.

This clonotype appeared a few times. The chain joins TRBV6-5 to TRBJ2-2, with TRBD2 matching over 15 bases. Germline V gene lookup returns CDR1 MNHEY and CDR2 SVGAGI. The CDR3 runs to 19 residues. The trim removed 4 bases at V and 0 bases at J, leaving 6 bases unmatched. CDR3 bases: TGTGCCAGCAGTTCAGGGACTAGCGGGAGGCGGGCGAACACCGGGGAGCTGTTTTTT. This translates into CASSSGTSGRRANTGELFF.

This clonotype was picked up many times. The V gene is TRBV30, the J gene TRBJ1-5; perhaps TRBD1 as D (6 bases). The CDR3 runs to 14 residues. Germline CDR1 and CDR2: GTSNPN and SVGIG (reference sequence). V dropped 4 bases and J dropped 2 bases, with 12 bases sitting between them. CDR3 nucleotide sequence: TGTGCCTGGACGGGGGCTTTGGGCAATCAGCCCCAGCATTTT. This encodes CAWTGALGNQPQHF. The entire variable domain, with the rest obtained from reference TRBV30 and TRBJ1-5, is as follows: SQTIHQWPATLVQPVGSPLSLECTVEGTSNPNLYWYRQAAGRGLQLLFYSVGIGQISSEVPQNLSASRPQDRQFILSSKKLLLSDSGFYLCAWTGALGNQPQHFGDGTRLSIL.

This clonotype has ten or more counts. CDR3 sequence (DNA): TGCGCCAGCAGCCGAAGTCCGACAGGGTCAAGCACAGATACGCAGTATTTT. Translated: CASSRSPTGSSTDTQYF. The chain couples TRBV4-3 to TRBJ2-3; TRBD1 aligns across 7 bases. V shed 4 bases, J shed 0 bases, and the junction held 10 bases outside the gene matches. CDR3 length equals 17 residues. The germline V gene has CDR1 LGHNA and CDR2 YSLEER.

The chain recombines TRBV18 with TRBJ2-1; 9 bases align to TRBD2. J was trimmed by 0 bases and V by 3 bases; bases with no gene match: 0. The germline V gene encodes CDR1 KGHSH and CDR2 LQKENI. The CDR3 sequence is 15 residues long. CDR3: CASSPSGGSYNEQFF. The CDR3 DNA follows: TGTGCCAGCTCACCTAGCGGGGGCTCCTACAATGAGCAGTTCTTC.